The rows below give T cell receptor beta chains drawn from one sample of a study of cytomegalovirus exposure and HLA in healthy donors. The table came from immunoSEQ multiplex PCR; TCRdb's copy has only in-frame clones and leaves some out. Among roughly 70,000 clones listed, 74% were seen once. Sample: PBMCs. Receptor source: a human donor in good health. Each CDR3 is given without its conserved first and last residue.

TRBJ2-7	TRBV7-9	ASSLKSGDGQY
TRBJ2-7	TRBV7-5	ARSTDSLYEQY
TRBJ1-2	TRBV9	ASSGTGGNYGYT
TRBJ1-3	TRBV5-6	ASSLRGRGSDTIY
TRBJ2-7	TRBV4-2	ASSPTGQGGSEQY
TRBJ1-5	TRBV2	ASKGSPAGNQPQH
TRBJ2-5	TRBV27	ASSLYPPLAGVGETQY
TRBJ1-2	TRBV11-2	ASSLEGGDLDGYT
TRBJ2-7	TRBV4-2	ASSQGTGSYGQY
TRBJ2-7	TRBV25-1	ASSRGHPYEQY
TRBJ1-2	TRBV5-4	ASSRSTAEVGYT
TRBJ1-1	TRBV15	ATSRGGDRGLEAF
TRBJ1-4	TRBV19	ASMKQLNEKLF
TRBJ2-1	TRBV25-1	ASSGQGLASNNEQF
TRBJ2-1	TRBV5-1	ASSLYPGGDYNEQF
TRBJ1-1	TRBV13	ASSSGSRDNTEAF
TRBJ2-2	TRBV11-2	ASSFPPGQGDTGELF
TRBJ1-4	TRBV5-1	ASSLQGGVNEKLF
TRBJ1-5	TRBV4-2	ASSQEPGTGPQH
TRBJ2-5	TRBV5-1	ASSSTGGQETQY
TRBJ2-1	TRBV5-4	ASSPDRGAPGEQF
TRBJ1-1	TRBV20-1	SASREGEAF
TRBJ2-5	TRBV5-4	ASSLSAGSNGETQY
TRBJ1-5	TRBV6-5	ASSYPQGTQH
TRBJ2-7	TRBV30	AWRAGTGASYEQY
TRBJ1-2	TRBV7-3	ASSSSGTGEGYT
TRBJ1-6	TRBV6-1	ASIPWDYYNSPLH
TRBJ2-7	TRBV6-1	ASSEKKRYGLAKSEQY
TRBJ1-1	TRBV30	AFGQGEAF
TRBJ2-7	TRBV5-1	ASSLGQGNYEQY
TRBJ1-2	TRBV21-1	ASSTRDRTYGYT
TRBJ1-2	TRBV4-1	ASSQDAGTGAYGYT
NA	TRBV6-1	ASSEGGAGSYEQY
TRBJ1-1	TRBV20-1	SPAVAF
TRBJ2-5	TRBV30	AWRSLTGGRETQY
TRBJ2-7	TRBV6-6	ASAGTTYEQY
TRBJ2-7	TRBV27	ASSSRKSYEQY
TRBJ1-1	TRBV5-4	ASTYRAGTEAF
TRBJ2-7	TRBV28	ASSARVMNYEQY
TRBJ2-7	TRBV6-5	ASKRGLNYEQY
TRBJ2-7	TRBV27	ASSGLAGRKVIDEQY
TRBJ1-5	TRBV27	ASRGKANQPQH
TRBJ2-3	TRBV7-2	ASSFSLAGATDTQY
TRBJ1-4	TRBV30	AWSVRGGTEKLF
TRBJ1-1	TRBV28	ASWTRGYTEAF
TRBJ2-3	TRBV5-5	ASRNRGSTDTQY
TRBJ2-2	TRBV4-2	ASSHLAGGPSGELF
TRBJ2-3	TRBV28	ASSRTVITDTQY
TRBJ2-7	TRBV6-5	ASGLRGEQY
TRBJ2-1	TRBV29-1	SVSGTSGSYEQF
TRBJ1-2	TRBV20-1	SARRDYGYT
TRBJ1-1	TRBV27	ASSRQGLNTEAF
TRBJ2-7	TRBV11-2	ASSLAVNDYYEQY
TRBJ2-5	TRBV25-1	ASSGGQGETQY
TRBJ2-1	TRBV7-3	ASSLQVRDEQF